This note documents a single TCR beta chain sequence. Its target is not known. The data were taken from a study of chemoradiotherapy in HPV16-positive cancers. Repeated repertoire sampling spanned the course of chemoradiotherapy. The study, taken as a whole, reports: Better recurrence-free survival went with HPV-responsive T-cell expansion in HPV16-positive patients.

Trimming took off 3 bases at V and 2 bases at J, with 5 bases between the two ends. Germline V gene data show CDR1 as SGHTA and CDR2 as FQGNSA. This CDR3 has 14 amino acids. The method was immunoSEQ multiplex PCR; TCRdb's version includes in-frame clones alone and lacks a portion of them. Among tens of thousands of clones listed, approximately 95% were seen once. The receptor was isolated from a human donor with HPV-associated anogenital cancer. The chain combines TRBV7-2 with TRBJ2-6; D is unclear. This material was acquired from a patient who underwent chemoradiotherapy. As DNA, the CDR3 is TGTGCCAGCAGCTTCTTCACTGGGGCCAACGTCCTGACTTTC. It encodes CASSFFTGANVLTF.